This TCR beta chain was observed in a study of T cell responses to AZD1222 COVID-19 vaccine. Study results and caveats: Spike was spanned by vaccine-associated CD4 TCRs, with dominance at 160-218 and 743-854. Repertoire collection took place solely once the T cell response had peaked.

In germline, CDR1 is LGHDT, CDR2 YNNKEL (reference sequence). The V gene lost 7 bases and the J gene lost 3 bases, with 19 bases spanning the gap. The CDR3 runs 15 residues. The table came from immunoSEQ multiplex PCR; TCRdb's copy has only in-frame clones and leaves some out. The data contain under 200,000 clones, around 93% of them singletons. Of note for this clone: Its antigen is not known.

The specimen was peripheral blood, collected on day 0 of AZD1222 vaccination. The rearrangement uses TRBV3-1 (or the pseudogene TRBV3-2) and TRBJ2-7; unclear D gene. The sequence came from an adult in good health. CDR3: CASTRILLHHYEQYF. CDR3 coding DNA: TGTGCCAGCACCCGTATTCTTCTCCACCACTACGAGCAGTACTTC.